This TCR beta chain came from a study of T cell responses to AZD1222 COVID-19 vaccine. The CDR3 spans 14 residues. The trim removed 4 bases at V and 6 bases at J, leaving 7 bases unmatched. Germline CDR1 SGHRS, CDR2 YFSETQ. About this clone itself: Its target is unknown.

TCRdb keeps only in-frame clones here, not all; method: immunoSEQ multiplex PCR. The repertoire consists of under 170,000 clones, with about nine tenths occurring once and the leading ten covering 3% to 3.5%. Study results and limitations: Variant regions that are unmutated are reportedly the target of nearly half of spike-specific TCRs. Repertoire sampling happened only post peak T cell response. Regions 160-218 and 743-854 held dominance among vaccine-associated CD4 TCRs, which spanned spike. A mostly white British donor set with more females was recruited, and clonal diversity was possibly underestimated.

The clonotype originates from an adult who received the AZD1222 COVID-19 vaccine. The rearrangement uses TRBV5-1 and TRBJ1-1; 9 nucleotides match TRBD1. This specimen consisted of peripheral blood, obtained 28 days after the second AZD1222 dose. The CDR3 spells CASSMGQGSSEAFF. The CDR3 DNA reads as TGCGCCAGCAGCATGGGACAGGGTTCCTCTGAAGCTTTCTTT.